Below are 25 T cell receptor beta chains sequenced from a single sample in a study of vaccination effects on CD4 cells after COVID-19. These TCRs' antigens remain unknown. Data came from immunoSEQ multiplex PCR; TCRdb stores just in-frame clones and leaves some out. There are around 59,000 clones in the sample; roughly 78% occur only once, and roughly 2% lies in the top ten. Prior to sequencing, the ViraFEST assay stimulated PBMC with viral peptide pools, which expanded the antigen-specific CD4+ T cells. Culture proceeded for approximately 10 days, and CD4+ T cells were then isolated. Vaccine administered to participants consisted of two doses of either BNT162b2 or mRNA-1273. The sample in question was CD4+ T cells from PBMCs cultured with HCoV-OC43 spike peptides, obtained after COVID-19 vaccination. Subset of the sample: HCoV-OC43 spike overlapping peptide pool stimulation. The receptors were gathered from a human donor who received a COVID-19 vaccine.

This chain connects TRBV29-1 to TRBJ2-5; 8 bases line up with TRBD2. The CDR3 spans 13 residues. From germline, CDR1 is SQVTM and CDR2 ANQGSEA. J gave up 1 base and V 7 bases, and 5 bases lay outside the gene matches. CDR3 sequence (DNA): TGCAGCGCCGCTACTAGCGGCCAAGAGACCCAGTACTTC. Translating gives CSAATSGQETQYF.

V gene TRBV5-1 combines with J gene TRBJ2-1, with D maybe TRBD1 (6 bases). Per germline, CDR1 SGHRS and CDR2 YFSETQ. V shed 5 bases and J shed 7 bases, with 19 bases lying between them. The CDR3 is 15 amino acids. This CDR3 reads CASRTTGQAKNEQFF. CDR3 bases: TGCGCCAGCAGGACTACAGGGCAGGCTAAGAATGAGCAGTTCTTC. Filled out from reference TRBV5-1 and TRBJ2-1, the complete variable domain reads KAGVTQTPRYLIKTRGQQVTLSCSPISGHRSVSWYQQTPGQGLQFLFEYFSETQRNKGNFPGRFSGRQFSNSRSEMNVSTLELGDSALYLCASRTTGQAKNEQFFGPGTRLTVL.

The rearrangement joins TRBV3-1 (or the pseudogene TRBV3-2) to TRBJ2-3; no definite D call. Trimming left V 1 base short and J 5 bases short, with 4 bases between. Germline loops: CDR1 LGHDT, CDR2 YNNKEL (reference sequence). The CDR3 has 12 amino acids. CDR3 DNA: TGTGCCAGCAGCCAAGTGGGAGATACGCAGTATTTT. Translated, it gives CASSQVGDTQYF.

This chain uses TRBV19 with TRBJ2-3, with D possibly being TRBD1 (5 bases). The CDR3 covers 15 residues. The germline V and J ends were trimmed by 2 bases and 2 bases, with 11 bases remaining between them. Germline V gene lookup returns CDR1 LNHDA and CDR2 SQIVND (reference sequence). The CDR3 DNA reads as TGTGCCAGTAGTATACAGGGATTTCCCACAGATACGCAGTATTTT. Its protein is CASSIQGFPTDTQYF.

This chain joins TRBV5-5 and TRBJ1-2, with D tentatively TRBD1 (6 bases). CDR1 is SGHKS, CDR2 YYEKEE, per germline (reference sequence). V was trimmed by 5 bases and J by 8 bases, leaving 16 bases between them. This CDR3 contains 13 residues. The CDR3, as DNA: TGTGCCAGCAGGATACAGGGAGGAGGCGGCTACACCTTC. Translating it yields CASRIQGGGGYTF.

The chain is built from TRBV7-3 and TRBJ2-2; D remains unclear. Germline CDR1 SGHTA, CDR2 FQGTGA. The CDR3 is made up of 18 amino acids. V lost 5 bases, J lost 3 bases, and 22 bases lay in between. CDR3 DNA sequence: TGTGCCAGCAGCCTGCGGTCGGTCTGGGCGCCTGACACCGGGGAGCTGTTTTTT. Translated: CASSLRSVWAPDTGELFF.

This chain uses TRBV24-1 with TRBJ2-5, with 12 bases identical to TRBD2. Germline values: CDR1 KGHDR, CDR2 SFDVKD. Trimming took 2 bases from V and 1 from J; bases not matched to a gene: 4. The length of the CDR3 is 17 residues. The CDR3 bases are TGTGCCACCAGTGATTCCGGACTAGCGGGGAGCCAAGAGACCCAGTACTTC. Residues: CATSDSGLAGSQETQYF.

The chain combines TRBV12-3 or TRBV12-4 with TRBJ2-1; D is ambiguous. V lost 5 bases, J lost 5 bases, and 4 bases lay in between. There are 11 residues in the CDR3. CDR3 amino acids: CASSVNNEQFF. The CDR3 region has the DNA TGTGCCAGCAGTGTAAACAATGAGCAGTTCTTC.

The chain recombines TRBV4-1 with TRBJ1-2; D ambiguous. CDR1 is MGHRA and CDR2 is YSYEKL in the germline V gene. V was pared by 2 bases and J by 0 bases, with 1 base between. This CDR3 region has 12 residues. The CDR3 DNA reads as TGCGCCAGCAGCCAATCTAACTATGGCTACACCTTC. Amino acid sequence: CASSQSNYGYTF.

The chain couples TRBV24-1 to TRBJ1-2; D unclear. The V gene's germline CDR1 is KGHDR and CDR2 SFDVKD. The V gene lost 1 base and the J gene lost 3 bases, with 2 bases spanning the gap. The CDR3 has 12 amino acids. The CDR3 region has the DNA TGTGCCACCAGTGATTTAGACTATGGCTACACCTTC. Protein product: CATSDLDYGYTF.

The V and J genes are TRBV5-4 and TRBJ2-1; 10 positions match TRBD1. The CDR3 runs 15 residues. V shed 2 bases and J 3 bases; nucleotides not matched to a gene: 2. Per germline, CDR1 SGHNT and CDR2 YYREEE (reference sequence). The CDR3 here is CASSFGTGVYNEQFF. CDR3 nucleotide sequence: TGTGCCAGCAGCTTCGGGACAGGGGTCTACAATGAGCAGTTCTTC.

V usage is TRBV24-1 and J usage is TRBJ2-3; TRBD2 aligns across 10 bases. V shed 8 bases, J shed 4 bases, and the junction held 2 bases outside the gene matches. This CDR3 spans 13 amino acids. Germline V CDR1 and CDR2: KGHDR, SFDVKD. The CDR3 reads CATKAGGSDTQYF. The CDR3 DNA is TGTGCCACCAAAGCGGGGGGGTCAGATACGCAGTATTTT.

The genes are TRBV5-5 and TRBJ2-7, with no clear D. CDR1 and CDR2 (germline): SGHKS, YYEKEE (reference sequence). Trimming took 8 bases from V and 2 from J, leaving 17 bases between them. This CDR3 contains 14 residues. The CDR3 coding sequence is TGTGCCAGTTCTGTCGCGTATACAGCCTACGAGCAGTACGTC. Amino acids: CASSVAYTAYEQYV.

This clone was picked up one time. This chain uses TRBV4-1 with TRBJ1-2; unclear D gene. Trimming pared 2 bases from V and 3 bases from J, leaving 13 bases between. This CDR3 region has 15 residues. Per germline, CDR1 MGHRA and CDR2 YSYEKL. CDR3 sequence (DNA): TGCGCCAGCAGCCAATTTTTTTCGACTGACTATGGCTACACCTTC. The encoded protein is CASSQFFSTDYGYTF.

The rearrangement links TRBV6-1 to TRBJ2-7; D unresolved. The germline V and J ends were trimmed by 3 bases and 3 bases, with 9 bases remaining between them. There are 13 residues in the CDR3. Germline V CDR1 and CDR2: MNHNS, SASEGT. The chain's CDR3 is CASSDPNGYEQYV. DNA for the CDR3: TGTGCCAGCAGTGACCCCAATGGCTACGAGCAGTACGTC.

This clone was observed a single time. The rearrangement joins TRBV6-5 to TRBJ1-3, with D hard to call. CDR1 and CDR2 (germline): MNHEY, SVGAGI. Trimming cost V 8 bases and J 3 bases, with 14 bases left between them. CDR3 size: 14 residues. The CDR3 DNA sequence: TGTGCCAGCTCTATGGGGAGTTTTGGAAACACCATATATTTT. The encoded protein is CASSMGSFGNTIYF.

The chain recombines TRBV5-1 with TRBJ2-2; 10 positions match TRBD2. The V and J ends lost 2 bases and 2 bases, in that order; junction bases with no gene match: 3. This CDR3 is built from 16 residues. Per germline, CDR1 SGHRS and CDR2 YFSETQ. The CDR3 DNA reads as TGCGCCAGCAGCTTTAGCGGGGGGCCAAACACCGGGGAGCTGTTTTTT. Protein sequence: CASSFSGGPNTGELFF.

This clone showed up just a few times. V gene TRBV7-2 combines with J gene TRBJ2-7; no firm D call. Germline-derived CDR1 and CDR2 are SGHTA and FQGNSA. V lost 5 bases, J lost 7 bases, and 18 bases lay in between. This CDR3 has 14 residues. The chain's CDR3 is CASSHPIALSEQYV. In DNA form, the CDR3 reads TGTGCCAGCAGCCATCCGATAGCTCTTTCTGAGCAGTACGTC.

V is TRBV3-1 (or the pseudogene TRBV3-2) and J is TRBJ2-3; D is perhaps TRBD1 (5 bases). This CDR3 spans 13 amino acids. V was shortened by 6 bases and J by 6 bases, with 13 bases between the two germline ends. CDR1 and CDR2 (germline): LGHDT, YNNKEL (reference sequence). CDR3: CASSPTTVDTQYF. CDR3 coding DNA: TGTGCCAGCAGTCCTACGACAGTTGATACGCAGTATTTT.

The chain joins TRBV5-1 to TRBJ1-2; the match to TRBD1 covers 10 bases. This CDR3 is 14 amino acids long. Germline assignment: CDR1 SGHRS and CDR2 YFSETQ. V was pared by 3 bases and J by 7 bases, with 6 bases of the junction left unmatched. The CDR3 nucleotides read TGCGCCAGCAGCTCGCCGGGACAGGGGTTTGGCTACACCTTC. It yields the protein CASSSPGQGFGYTF.

The chain uses TRBV3-1 (or the pseudogene TRBV3-2) and TRBJ2-7; D is uncertain. The V end was cut by 1 base, the J end by 5 bases, with 6 bases between. From germline, CDR1 is LGHDT and CDR2 YNNKEL (reference sequence). The CDR3 contains 12 residues. The CDR3, as DNA: TGTGCCAGCAGCCAAGGGCGGAACGAGCAGTACGTC. Protein product: CASSQGRNEQYV.

Note on this clone: The junction shows a germline mismatch at one end, possibly a read error. The chain carries TRBV6-4 and TRBJ1-2, with a tentative D call TRBD1 (6 bases). Germline V gene data show CDR1 as MRHNA and CDR2 as SNTAGT. CDR3 size: 14 residues. The CDR3 sequence: CASSPAGAKYGYTF. The CDR3 nucleotides are TGTGCCAGCAGCCCTGCGGGGGCTAAATATGGCTACACCTTC.

The chain uses TRBV6-5 and TRBJ1-1; no reliable D call. Germline V gene lookup returns CDR1 MNHEY and CDR2 SVGAGI. This CDR3 is built from 12 residues. Deletions cut 7 bases from V and 8 bases from J, with 14 bases between. CDR3 region: CASTQKGKEAFF. DNA of the CDR3: TGTGCCAGCACCCAAAAAGGGAAAGAAGCTTTCTTT.

The chain couples TRBV7-8 to TRBJ1-1; D is undetermined. V was clipped by 5 bases and J by 4 bases, with 11 bases between them. This CDR3 contains 13 residues. Germline V CDR1 and CDR2: SGHVS, FQNEAQ. CDR3 nucleotide sequence: TGTGCCAGCAGCCTTACAAAGGGCACTGAAGCTTTCTTT. It codes for CASSLTKGTEAFF.

The chain employs TRBV6-6 and TRBJ2-5, with D possibly being TRBD1 or TRBD2 (5 bases each). The germline V gene has CDR1 MNHNY and CDR2 SVGAGI (reference sequence). V was clipped by 0 bases and J by 3 bases, with 11 bases between them. CDR3 size: 15 residues. This CDR3 reads CASSYSRQGEETQYF. The CDR3 bases are TGTGCCAGCAGTTACTCGCGGCAGGGAGAAGAGACCCAGTACTTC.